This paragraph covers one T cell receptor (beta chain) sequence. Its antigen is still unknown. The data derive from a study of graft-versus-host responses after intestinal transplantation. Study summary: Recipients got multivisceral, liver-intestinal, or isolated intestinal transplants. Every recipient underwent anti-thymocyte globulin induction, then tacrolimus and steroids for three to four years. Whole-study results and caveats: Recipient marrow harbored GvH clones, some of which surfaced first in ileum or blood. Early after transplant, HvG declines were associated with peak levels of circulating GvH clones.

CDR1 MGHRA and CDR2 YSYEKL come from the germline V gene. Unmatched junction bases numbered 11, after V lost 6 bases and J lost 7 bases. This CDR3 comprises 16 residues. Clones were sequenced by immunoSEQ multiplex PCR, and TCRdb holds only the in-frame ones, with some missing. This table holds about 94,000 clones, roughly 91% found once. The TCR originated in a human donor who received an intestinal transplant. Sequenced here: unstimulated CD8+ T cells sorted from spleen or lymph node cells, sampled before intestinal transplant. J is TRBJ2-1 and V is TRBV4-1; TRBD1 matches at 11 bases. Written as DNA, the CDR3 is TGCGCCAGCAGTTCGATCGGGACAGGGGGTTGGAATGAGCAGTTCTTC. It specifies CASSSIGTGGWNEQFF.